The clone carrying this TCR beta chain was seen at least ten times. Its antigen is undetermined. From the 5' RACE reads, TCRdb called clonotypes with MiXCR, one entry per CDR3 protein. Counted here are 160,000 or so distinct CDR3 sequences, 30% to 35% occurring once; the ten biggest clones make up more than 10%. The data were taken from a study of T-cell memory formation after mild COVID-19. Across the whole study: Largely, the TCR clusters proved donor specific.

Overall study results and limits: In pre-infection memory, a portion of responding clones appeared, which suggested that cross-reactive memory joined. Clones shrinking between day 15 and 85 showed a balanced CD4/CD8 split, and those that grew later tilted toward CD4+.

CDR3 length: 16 residues. V was pared by 0 bases and J by 0 bases, with 11 bases between. Germline loops: CDR1 MNHEY, CDR2 SVGAGI. This clonotype originated in an adult woman who had mild COVID-19 (a few samples of this study predate the infection). Cell type and time point are not known. The rearrangement joins TRBV6-5 to TRBJ1-1; no reliable D call. The material sequenced was PBMCs or a T cell subset sorted from them (not recorded which). The CDR3 sequence is CASSYSGYGVNTEAFF. The CDR3, as DNA: TGTGCCAGCAGTTACTCGGGGTACGGAGTGAACACTGAAGCTTTCTTT.